This TCR beta chain was obtained from a study of T cell responses to AZD1222 COVID-19 vaccine. Produced via immunoSEQ multiplex PCR; TCRdb's table is partial and in-frame only. Among some 120,000 clones listed, 90% were seen once. The trim removed 6 bases at V and 9 bases at J, leaving 8 bases unmatched. The CDR3 loop spans 13 amino acids. Study-level results: No repertoire was sampled before or during the peak T cell response, only after it. Clonal diversity was possibly underestimated, and white British individuals and females predominated among donors.

A remark on this clone: The target antigen is unknown.

The chain has TRBV12-3 or TRBV12-4 and TRBJ2-7; the match to TRBD2 covers 10 bases. This receptor was identified in an adult in good health. The source material was peripheral blood, sampled on day 0 of AZD1222 vaccination. CDR3 amino acids: CASSQLAGTVQYF. Here the CDR3 DNA reads TGTGCCAGCAGCCAACTAGCGGGGACGGTGCAGTACTTC.